A single sample is the source of the 2 T cell receptor beta chains below, sequenced in a study of OX40 agonist ivuxolimab in advanced cancers. Some clones are missing from TCRdb's copy, which holds only in-frame ones; the method was immunoSEQ multiplex PCR. The sample lists about 45,000 clones; under 90% were seen once. This specimen consisted of CD4+ or CD8+ T cells sorted from blood, obtained in a trial of the OX40 agonist ivuxolimab. Source of these receptors: an adult with an advanced solid tumor such as melanoma, head and neck, liver or kidney cancer.

The rearrangement uses TRBV9 and TRBJ1-5, with D perhaps matching TRBD1 (5 bases). V was trimmed by 0 bases and J by 4 bases, leaving 11 bases between them. CDR1 SGDLS and CDR2 YYNGEE come from the germline V gene. The CDR3 length is 15 residues. CDR3 sequence (DNA): TGTGCCAGCAGCGTAGAGGGACGGCTAAATCAGCCCCAGCATTTT. This gives the protein CASSVEGRLNQPQHF.

V is TRBV12-5 and J is TRBJ2-5; 9 nucleotides align to TRBD1. Per germline, CDR1 LGHNT and CDR2 FRNRAP. The CDR3 has 15 amino acids. Trimming removed 1 base from V and 4 bases from J; junction bases left unmatched: 4. The CDR3 here is CASGLGQGDGETQYF. The CDR3 DNA reads TGTGCTAGTGGTTTGGGACAGGGGGACGGAGAGACCCAGTACTTC.